Presented here are 26 T cell receptor beta chains from one specimen sequenced in a study of blood T cell repertoires in COVID-19. TCRdb's table, derived via immunoSEQ multiplex PCR, lists solely in-frame clones and lacks some. The sample has roughly 290,000 clones, about 85% seen once. Sequencing used peripheral blood. The receptors here all came from a human donor with COVID-19, enrolled during active disease. The donor label of this sample is uncertain.

The rearrangement uses TRBV12-5 and TRBJ1-1; TRBD1 aligns across 8 bases. The germline gives CDR1 LGHNT, CDR2 FRNRAP. After removal of 4 bases from V and 4 bases from J, the junction contained 8 bases not matched to a gene. CDR3 length: 15 residues. CDR3 DNA sequence: TGTGCTAGTGGTTCGGACAGGGCCCCCGGCACTGAAGCTTTCTTT. Translated, it gives CASGSDRAPGTEAFF.

The rearrangement uses TRBV27 and TRBJ1-1; D is possibly TRBD1 (5 bases). This CDR3 region has 14 residues. V was shortened by 2 bases and J by 7 bases, with 14 bases between the two germline ends. The germline V gene has CDR1 MNHEY and CDR2 SMNVEV (reference sequence). The CDR3 protein is CASSLNAGRDEAFF. CDR3 nucleotide sequence: TGTGCCAGCAGTTTAAACGCGGGGCGGGATGAAGCTTTCTTT.

The chain is built from TRBV15 and TRBJ2-3, with 8 bases identical to TRBD1. Germline CDR1 reads LNHNV; CDR2 reads YYDKDF (reference sequence). The CDR3 is 15 amino acids. Trimming removed 6 bases from V and 1 base from J; junction bases left unmatched: 6. The CDR3 loop reads CATSFMDRGTDTQYF. CDR3 bases: TGTGCCACCAGTTTTATGGACAGGGGCACAGATACGCAGTATTTT. Together with reference TRBV15 and TRBJ2-3, the CDR3 gives the full variable domain: DAMVIQNPRYQVTQFGKPVTLSCSQTLNHNVMYWYQQKSSQAPKLLFHYYDKDFNNEADTPDNFQSRRPNTSFCFLDIRSPGLGDTAMYLCATSFMDRGTDTQYFGPGTRLTVL.

This chain joins TRBV15 and TRBJ2-1; the match to TRBD2 covers 7 bases. CDR1 and CDR2 from the germline V gene are LNHNV and YYDKDF (reference sequence). The V and J ends lost 3 bases and 9 bases, in that order; junction bases with no gene match: 8. CDR3 length equals 14 residues. The CDR3 bases are TGTGCCACCAGCAGTGGACTAGAAACTAGTGAGCAGTTCTTC. Translating it yields CATSSGLETSEQFF.

The rearrangement links TRBV5-1 to TRBJ2-1, with 11 bases identical to TRBD2. The germline CDR1 and CDR2 sequences are SGHRS and YFSETQ. Trimming cost V 0 bases and J 6 bases; bases outside gene matches: 2. There are 15 residues in the CDR3. The chain's CDR3 is CASSLALAGVNEQFF. The CDR3 DNA is TGCGCCAGCAGCTTGGCACTAGCGGGGGTCAATGAGCAGTTCTTC.

The gene calls are TRBV12-3 or TRBV12-4 and TRBJ2-2; the D is unclear. V lost 3 bases, J lost 5 bases, and 7 bases lay in between. The CDR3 totals 13 residues. CDR3 coding DNA: TGTGCCAGCAGTTTCTTGGCTACCGGGGAGCTGTTTTTT. This translates into CASSFLATGELFF.

This clone was recorded only once. This chain connects TRBV7-9 to TRBJ2-5; 8 bases line up with TRBD1. The length of the CDR3 is 13 residues. Losses at the gene ends were 6 bases for V and 3 bases for J; bases not matched to a gene: 3. CDR1 is SEHNR, CDR2 FQNEAQ, per germline (reference sequence). CDR3 bases: TGTGCCAGCAGTTTGACAGGGGAAGAGACCCAGTACTTC. Its protein is CASSLTGEETQYF.

The chain is built from TRBV7-2 and TRBJ2-1; TRBD2 matches 9 bases. After removal of 0 bases from V and 4 bases from J, the junction contained 4 bases not matched to a gene. This CDR3 comprises 16 residues. CDR1 SGHTA and CDR2 FQGNSA come from the germline V gene. Written as DNA, the CDR3 is TGTGCCAGCAGCTTAGCGCGACTAGCGGCTTACAATGAGCAGTTCTTC. This sequence encodes CASSLARLAAYNEQFF.

This chain joins TRBV3-1 (or the pseudogene TRBV3-2) and TRBJ1-5, with 8 positions matching TRBD1. The V and J ends lost 4 bases and 3 bases, in that order; junction bases with no gene match: 8. In germline, CDR1 is LGHDT, CDR2 YNNKEL (reference sequence). The CDR3 covers 16 residues. The CDR3 region has the DNA TGTGCCAGCAGCCCTGATCGGACAGGGTACAATCAGCCCCAGCATTTT. Encoded protein: CASSPDRTGYNQPQHF.

This clone was seen just once. This rearrangement joins TRBV19 to TRBJ1-5; D is possibly TRBD1 (6 bases). The germline V gene has CDR1 LNHDA and CDR2 SQIVND (reference sequence). The CDR3 runs to 16 residues. V was cut by 6 bases and J by 7 bases, with 22 bases left in between. In DNA, the CDR3 is TGTGCCAGTAGCCCGACCGCCCGGACAGTGGAACAGCCCCAGCATTTT. This translates into CASSPTARTVEQPQHF.

The chain recombines TRBV6-5 with TRBJ2-5; 9 positions agree with TRBD2. The V segment lost 5 bases and the J segment 1 base; nucleotides outside the gene matches: 5. The CDR3 extends over 15 amino acids. Germline CDR1 reads MNHEY; CDR2 reads SVGAGI. The CDR3 loop reads CASSPRRGGQETQYF. The CDR3 nucleotides are TGTGCCAGCAGTCCCCGGCGGGGGGGCCAAGAGACCCAGTACTTC.

The chain recombines TRBV5-1 with TRBJ2-1; the match to TRBD1 covers 8 bases. V dropped 0 bases and J dropped 15; count of bases not matched to a gene: 14. This CDR3 is 15 amino acids long. The germline CDR1 and CDR2 sequences are SGHRS and YFSETQ. The chain's CDR3 is CASSLAGTGGLSGFF. In nucleotides, the CDR3 is TGCGCCAGCAGCTTGGCCGGGACAGGAGGACTAAGTGGGTTCTTC.

This clone showed up just once. CDR3 DNA: TGTGCCATCAGTGAAGTAGCCACTGAAGCTTTCTTT. This gives the protein CAISEVATEAFF. The chain has TRBV10-3 and TRBJ1-1; D is undetermined. The V end lost 3 bases, the J end lost 4 bases, and 6 bases lay between the germline ends. The germline CDR1 and CDR2 sequences are ENHRY and SYGVKD. This CDR3 region has 12 residues.

The rearrangement uses TRBV5-4 and TRBJ2-5; 8 bases align to TRBD1. The CDR3 contains 16 residues. Germline lookup yields CDR1 SGHNT and CDR2 YYREEE (reference sequence). J lost 0 bases, V lost 4 bases, and 8 bases had no gene match. CDR3 nucleotides: TGTGCCAGCAGCGGACGGGACAGGCCATACCAAGAGACCCAGTACTTC. Protein sequence: CASSGRDRPYQETQYF.

The J gene is TRBJ2-1, the V gene TRBV19; 7 bases are a match to TRBD2. V lost 1 base and J lost 4; bases outside the gene matches: 4. The CDR3 runs to 15 residues. Germline lookup yields CDR1 LNHDA and CDR2 SQIVND (reference sequence). The CDR3 spells CASSIGRGEYNEQFF. CDR3 DNA sequence: TGTGCCAGTAGTATAGGACGGGGGGAATACAATGAGCAGTTCTTC. The full variable domain, its missing parts supplied by reference TRBV19 and TRBJ2-1, is DGGITQSPKYLFRKEGQNVTLSCEQNLNHDAMYWYRQDPGQGLRLIYYSQIVNDFQKGDIAEGYSVSREKKESFPLTVTSAQKNPTAFYLCASSIGRGEYNEQFFGPGTRLTVL.

This clone was observed a handful of times. This rearrangement joins TRBV4-2 to TRBJ1-5; weak D call: TRBD1 (5 bases). Germline values: CDR1 LGHNA, CDR2 YNFKEQ. V lost 0 bases, J lost 9 bases, and 27 bases lay in between. The CDR3 has 19 residues. The CDR3 loop is CASSQDHQRGRIWQRPQHF. In DNA, the CDR3 is TGTGCCAGCAGCCAAGATCATCAGCGGGGACGGATTTGGCAACGGCCCCAGCATTTT.

The J gene is TRBJ2-7, the V gene TRBV5-8, with unresolved D. CDR1 is SGHTS and CDR2 is YDEGEE in the germline V gene. The V end lost 0 bases, the J end lost 4 bases, and 8 bases lay between the germline ends. The CDR3 is 13 amino acids. In DNA form, the CDR3 reads TGTGCCAGCAGCTTGGGAGTAGCTTACGAGCAGTACTTC. Translating it yields CASSLGVAYEQYF.

Only one count was recorded for this clone. This rearrangement joins TRBV10-3 to TRBJ2-2; tentatively, D is TRBD2 (6 bases). Trimming shortened V by 0 bases and J by 13 bases, and 18 bases separated the two germline ends. CDR1 and CDR2 from the germline V gene are ENHRY and SYGVKD. The CDR3 has 15 residues. In nucleotides, the CDR3 is TGTGCCATCAGTGAGTCGGTCGTTGGGACTCAACGGCTGTTTTTT. Protein product: CAISESVVGTQRLFF.

The rearrangement joins TRBV4-1 to TRBJ2-7; possibly TRBD2 for D (5 bases). V lost 4 bases and J 6 bases, leaving 16 bases between the germline ends. Germline CDR1 is MGHRA and CDR2 is YSYEKL. The CDR3 totals 14 residues. The CDR3 reads CASSPLAFPSEQYF. As DNA, the CDR3 is TGCGCCAGCAGCCCCCTAGCTTTCCCCAGCGAGCAGTACTTC.

The rearrangement joins TRBV19 to TRBJ2-7; 7 nucleotides line up with TRBD1. J gave up 6 bases and V 5 bases, and 10 bases lay outside the gene matches. CDR1 is LNHDA, CDR2 SQIVND, per germline (reference sequence). CDR3 length: 14 residues. CDR3 protein: CASSPTGNPSEQYF. CDR3 coding DNA: TGTGCCAGTAGTCCGACAGGGAACCCTTCCGAGCAGTACTTC.

This clone has only a few counts. The chain carries TRBV7-9 and TRBJ1-1; the D is unclear. Looked up from germline, CDR1 is SEHNR and CDR2 is FQNEAQ (reference sequence). CDR3 length equals 13 residues. The ends were cut back, 5 bases at V and 0 bases at J, with 7 bases in the middle. CDR3 region: CASSPGLNTEAFF. The CDR3 nucleotides are TGTGCCAGCAGCCCCGGTTTGAACACTGAAGCTTTCTTT.

This chain connects TRBV2 to TRBJ1-3; 7 bases are a match to TRBD1. CDR1 and CDR2 from the germline V gene are SNHLY and FYNNEI. CDR3 length equals 17 residues. With V trimmed by 3 bases and J by 0 bases, 8 bases remained unmatched. CDR3 sequence (DNA): TGTGCCAGCAGTGATTGGGACGACAGGGCCTCTGGAAACACCATATATTTT. Protein product: CASSDWDDRASGNTIYF.

V usage is TRBV6-5 and J usage is TRBJ2-7; 9 positions agree with TRBD2. After removal of 4 bases from V and 3 bases from J, the junction contained 4 bases not matched to a gene. Germline values: CDR1 MNHEY, CDR2 SVGAGI. The CDR3 runs 14 residues. In DNA, the CDR3 is TGTGCCAGCAGTTGGACTAGCGCCTACTACGAGCAGTACTTC. This encodes CASSWTSAYYEQYF.

This clone was observed a few times. The rearrangement links TRBV9 to TRBJ1-2; D is uncertain. The CDR3 runs to 15 residues. Trimming cost V 0 bases and J 7 bases, with 16 bases left between them. Germline-derived CDR1 and CDR2 are SGDLS and YYNGEE. In nucleotides, the CDR3 is TGTGCCAGCAGCGTAGATACTAACGGGGTCCTTGGCTACACCTTC. This encodes CASSVDTNGVLGYTF.

Of note for this clone: The sample carries other DNA sequences with the same CDR3. The rearrangement uses TRBV6-5 and TRBJ1-1, with a weak D call TRBD1 (6 bases). CDR3 length: 14 amino acids. V lost 2 bases, J lost 1 base, and 8 bases lay in between. Germline CDR1 MNHEY, CDR2 SVGAGI. The CDR3, as DNA: TGTGCCAGCAGTTACCAGGGGAGGAACACTGAAGCTTTCTTT. Translated: CASSYQGRNTEAFF.

The V and J genes are TRBV6-5 and TRBJ1-1; D remains unclear. Per the germline V gene, CDR1 is MNHEY and CDR2 is SVGAGI. The V end was cut by 6 bases, the J end by 8 bases, with 16 bases between. The CDR3 is made up of 13 amino acids. The CDR3 sequence: CASSAIYTEEAFF. DNA for the CDR3: TGTGCCAGCAGCGCTATTTATACAGAAGAAGCTTTCTTT.